Below are 20 T cell receptor beta chains sequenced from a single sample in a study of T cells in Graves' hyperthyroidism and ophthalmopathy. Researchers took RNA transcripts and amplified the TCR beta CDR3 regions from them. An initial round of RT-PCR targeting the TCR CDR3 relied on the HTBI primer set. TCRdb analysed the multiplex PCR reads with MiXCR anew, one entry per CDR3 protein. The sample has about 610,000 distinct CDR3 sequences, 46% seen once. The sample consisted of peripheral blood or thyroid tissue (not recorded which). These receptors were taken from a woman between 18 and 29 years old with Graves' hyperthyroidism.

This clonotype was observed at least ten times. The rearrangement joins TRBV10-3 to TRBJ2-5; tentatively, D is TRBD2 (5 bases). Germline CDR1 is ENHRY and CDR2 is SYGVKD. V dropped 2 bases and J dropped 5 bases, with 21 bases sitting between them. This CDR3 region has 17 residues. The CDR3 DNA is TGTGCCATCAGTGAGGAGCAGGCTGGCCCCAGAGGGGAGACCCAGTACTTC. Protein: CAISEEQAGPRGETQYF.

Regarding this clonotype: Since the CDR3 does not end with the conserved phenylalanine or tryptophan, this likely comes from a read error. The limits of the CDR3 on the DNA are not certain, so only TCRdb's listed CDR3 is given. The gene calls are TRBV5-1 and TRBJ2-6. Germline values: CDR1 SGHRS, CDR2 YFSETQ. The CDR3 has 8 amino acids, counting both end residues. This CDR3 is CASSLDSP.

This clonotype has at least ten counts. The genes are TRBV7-9 and TRBJ1-6, with 8 nucleotides matching TRBD1. V lost 2 bases to trimming and J lost 7 bases; unmatched junction nucleotides: 4. The germline CDR1 and CDR2 sequences are SEHNR and FQNEAQ (reference sequence). This CDR3 spans 15 amino acids. CDR3 region: CASSLLTGENSPLHF. The DNA for the CDR3 is TGTGCCAGCAGCTTACTGACAGGGGAGAATTCACCCCTCCACTTT.

This sequence joins TRBV5-1 and TRBJ1-1; TRBD1 matches 7 bases. V was pared by 4 bases and J by 7 bases, with 7 bases of the junction left unmatched. Germline CDR1 and CDR2: SGHRS and YFSETQ. The CDR3 has 13 amino acids. CDR3 residues: CASSAGTVGEAFF. In DNA, the CDR3 is TGCGCCAGCAGCGCAGGGACAGTTGGTGAAGCTTTCTTT. The whole variable domain, remainder taken from reference TRBV5-1 and TRBJ1-1, is KAGVTQTPRYLIKTRGQQVTLSCSPISGHRSVSWYQQTPGQGLQFLFEYFSETQRNKGNFPGRFSGRQFSNSRSEMNVSTLELGDSALYLCASSAGTVGEAFFGQGTRLTVV.

V and J are TRBV6-5 and TRBJ2-7; either TRBD1 or TRBD2 may supply D (5 bases each). Germline CDR1 reads MNHEY; CDR2 reads SVGAGI. The CDR3 is 11 residues long. V dropped 10 bases and J dropped 3 bases, with 10 bases sitting between them. For the CDR3, the DNA is TGTGCCATCGGGACCGACTACGAGCAGTACTTC. The encoded protein is CAIGTDYEQYF.

This clonotype was found many times. This chain's CDR3 is CASSESRRELAYEQYF. The DNA of the CDR3 is TGTGCCAGCAGTGAAAGTCGGCGGGAGCTCGCCTACGAGCAGTACTTC. The gene calls are TRBV6-1 and TRBJ2-7; 7 positions match TRBD2. The V and J ends lost 2 bases and 2 bases, in that order; junction bases with no gene match: 9. Germline CDR1 is MNHNS and CDR2 is SASEGT. CDR3 length: 16 residues.

This clonotype was observed many times. This CDR3 reads CAISDQIRLAGGATYEQYF. Written as DNA, the CDR3 is TGTGCCATCAGTGATCAAATCAGACTAGCGGGAGGGGCAACCTACGAGCAGTACTTC. V and J are TRBV10-3 and TRBJ2-7, with 14 bases that match TRBD2. The V segment lost 3 bases and the J segment 2 bases; nucleotides outside the gene matches: 12. The CDR3 consists of 19 residues. Germline V gene lookup returns CDR1 ENHRY and CDR2 SYGVKD.

The rearrangement links TRBV7-2 to TRBJ2-1, with 9 positions matching TRBD2. CDR1 is SGHTA and CDR2 is FQGNSA in the germline V gene. The CDR3 sequence is 17 residues long. V shed 2 bases and J 3 bases; nucleotides not matched to a gene: 8. The CDR3 bases are TGTGCCAGCAGCTTATCGATTCGACTAGCGGTCTACAATGAGCAGTTCTTC. It translates to CASSLSIRLAVYNEQFF.

The genes are TRBV7-9 and TRBJ2-6; 8 nucleotides line up with TRBD1. The CDR3 runs to 19 residues. Germline CDR1 and CDR2: SEHNR and FQNEAQ (reference sequence). V lost 2 bases and J lost 1; bases outside the gene matches: 10. The CDR3 coding sequence is TGTGCCAGCAGCTTACTCAGGGGGCTAGCGCTTTCTGGGGCCAACGTCCTGACTTTC. Protein: CASSLLRGLALSGANVLTF.

V gene TRBV7-9 combines with J gene TRBJ2-5; TRBD2 aligns across 9 bases. This CDR3 is 16 amino acids long. V dropped 6 bases and J dropped 2; count of bases not matched to a gene: 10. The germline V gene has CDR1 SEHNR and CDR2 FQNEAQ (reference sequence). In DNA form, the CDR3 reads TGTGCCAGCAGTGACATAGCGGGAGTCGGACAAGAGACCCAGTACTTC. The encoded protein is CASSDIAGVGQETQYF.

There are many counts of this clonotype. J is TRBJ2-7 and V is TRBV6-1, with 7 nucleotides matching TRBD1. The trim removed 4 bases at V and 2 bases at J, leaving 5 bases unmatched. The CDR3 runs to 14 residues. Germline V gene data show CDR1 as MNHNS and CDR2 as SASEGT. The DNA for the CDR3 is TGTGCCAGCAGTGGATACAGGGGCACCTACGAGCAGTACTTC. Protein product: CASSGYRGTYEQYF.

There are a few counts of this clonotype. The rearrangement joins TRBV7-9 to TRBJ2-1; TRBD2 aligns across 7 bases. The CDR3 loop spans 15 amino acids. J was trimmed by 9 bases and V by 4 bases; bases with no gene match: 12. The germline V gene has CDR1 SEHNR and CDR2 FQNEAQ (reference sequence). The CDR3: CASSSFGTISGEQFF. DNA of the CDR3: TGTGCCAGCAGCTCGTTTGGGACTATAAGCGGTGAGCAGTTCTTC.

CDR3 protein: CSVPGLAEETQYF. In DNA form, the CDR3 reads TGCAGCGTGCCGGGACTAGCGGAAGAGACCCAGTACTTC. The rearrangement links TRBV29-1 to TRBJ2-5, with 11 bases fitting TRBD2. From germline, CDR1 is SQVTM and CDR2 ANQGSEA. V was clipped by 6 bases and J by 3 bases; unmatched bases: 3. This CDR3 region has 13 residues. The full variable domain, completed using reference TRBV29-1 and TRBJ2-5, is SAVISQKPSRDICQRGTSLTIQCQVDSQVTMMFWYRQQPGQSLTLIATANQGSEATYESGFVIDKFPISRPNLTFSTLTVSNMSPEDSSIYLCSVPGLAEETQYFGPGTRLLVL.

The V call is TRBV29-1, the J call TRBJ1-1; D not resolved. The germline V and J ends were trimmed by 7 bases and 3 bases, with 6 bases remaining between them. This CDR3 has 10 residues. Germline V lookup: CDR1 SQVTM, CDR2 ANQGSEA. The CDR3 bases are TGCAGCGGGTCGGACACTGAAGCTTTCTTT. The encoded protein is CSGSDTEAFF.

This clonotype occurred a few times. CDR3 nucleotides: TGTGCCAGCAGTAACAGGGCAGGTGGGGATACGCAGTATTTT. It specifies CASSNRAGGDTQYF. The chain uses TRBV6-5 and TRBJ2-3; TRBD1 might be the D (6 bases). V lost 5 bases to trimming and J lost 6 bases, with 15 bases between them. CDR1 and CDR2 from the germline V gene are MNHEY and SVGAGI. This CDR3 has 14 amino acids.

A note on this clonotype: The junction departs from the called germline gene at one end, perhaps through a read error. This CDR3 is CSVEGGNEQYF. The CDR3 nucleotides read TGCAGCGTTGAGGGGGGAAACGAGCAGTACTTT. The chain employs TRBV29-1 and TRBJ2-7; D may be TRBD2 (6 bases). The germline V gene encodes CDR1 SQVTM and CDR2 ANQGSEA. The CDR3 covers 11 residues.

The table lists this clonotype with many counts. The rearrangement uses TRBV19 and TRBJ2-2, with TRBD2 identical over 9 bases. Germline V gene sequence: CDR1 LNHDA, CDR2 SQIVND (reference sequence). The CDR3 totals 15 residues. Germline trimming cut 6 bases from V and 4 bases from J; bases unmatched to any gene: 6. Here the CDR3 DNA reads TGTGCCAGTAGCGCTAGCGGGATGAGCACCGGGGAGCTGTTTTTT. It specifies CASSASGMSTGELFF.

The chain combines TRBV19 with TRBJ1-1, with D maybe TRBD1 (5 bases). The CDR3 is 14 amino acids. Germline CDR1 is LNHDA and CDR2 is SQIVND (reference sequence). The CDR3 nucleotides are TGTGCTAGAGGATTGGGACCGGTGAACACTGAAGCTTTCTTT. Residues: CARGLGPVNTEAFF.

This clonotype was observed a handful of times. The CDR3 end shows no conserved phenylalanine or tryptophan, and so a read error is likely. It is unclear where the CDR3 begins or ends on the DNA, so no DNA is shown, and the CDR3 is as TCRdb lists it. V gene TRBV20-1 combines with J gene TRBJ2-7; the table's D call, TRBD2, has no DNA check behind it. The length of the CDR3 is 9 amino acids, counting both ends. Germline assignment: CDR1 DFQATT and CDR2 SNEGSKA (reference sequence). CDR3 residues: CSARDGLAG.

The gene calls are TRBV20-1 and TRBJ2-5; the match to TRBD2 covers 13 bases. The CDR3 loop spans 17 amino acids. In germline, CDR1 is DFQATT, CDR2 SNEGSKA (reference sequence). V shed 0 bases, J shed 4 bases, and the junction held 8 bases outside the gene matches. CDR3 coding DNA: TGCAGTGCTAGAGAGCTGACTAGCGGGAGGATGGGAGAGACCCAGTACTTC. Translated: CSARELTSGRMGETQYF.